This entry concerns a single T cell receptor beta chain. The trim removed 3 bases at V and 8 bases at J, leaving 4 bases unmatched. The germline V gene has CDR1 KGHDR and CDR2 SFDVKD. This CDR3 spans 14 amino acids. These data are taken from a study of blood T cell repertoires in COVID-19. Study summary: COVID-19 samples, acute and convalescent, were from the United States, Italy and Spain. Sample material is recorded as cDNA or gDNA derived from T cells, B-cell-depleted T cells, or PBMCs.

Authors' methods: Using reference gene primer amplification, nucleated cell counts were estimated. The table came from immunoSEQ multiplex PCR; TCRdb's copy has only in-frame clones and leaves some out. Clone size and the V and J calls come from that table; the DNA yielded D and trimming. This table has over 150,000 clones, 80% to 90% appearing once. Sequencing used peripheral blood. This receptor was identified in a woman aged 55-70 years who had recovered from COVID-19. The chain recombines TRBV24-1 with TRBJ2-4, with TRBD1 identical over 9 bases. The CDR3 nucleotides are TGTGCCACCAGTGATCGACAGGGGGGCGACATTCAGTACTTC. Amino acids: CATSDRQGGDIQYF.